The clone carrying this TCR beta chain was observed many times. This sample is part of a study of T cells after yellow fever vaccination. Study summary: Low-cell-number fractions were prepared with SMART-Seq v4 Ultra Low Input.

Template switching by 5'RACE produced TCR cDNA, adding a universal primer site and UMIs. From the 5' RACE reads, TCRdb called clonotypes with MiXCR, one entry per CDR3 protein. The sample carries over 110,000 distinct CDR3 sequences, 7.7% recorded once. CDR3 size: 13 residues. Trimming removed 2 bases at V and 5 bases at J, with 7 bases between. The J gene is TRBJ2-4, the V gene TRBV12-3 or TRBV12-4; D remains ambiguous. The material was CD4+ T cells sorted from PBMCs, obtained 5 days after the yellow fever booster vaccination. This receptor was obtained from a man aged 25-45 years who received the YFV17D yellow fever vaccine. CDR3 region: CASSLLQQNIQYF. CDR3 DNA: TGTGCCAGCAGTTTATTACAGCAAAACATTCAGTACTTC.